The 32 T cell receptor beta chains in this list originate from one sample, sequenced in a study of blood T cell repertoires in COVID-19. The method was immunoSEQ multiplex PCR; TCRdb's version includes in-frame clones alone and lacks a portion of them. This sample has about 87,000 clones, with approximately 71% found just once. Sequenced: peripheral blood. The receptor source for this set is a woman between 50 and 59 years old with acute or convalescent COVID-19.

Only one count was recorded for this clone. The rearrangement links TRBV5-5 to TRBJ1-3, with D unclear. Germline V gene lookup returns CDR1 SGHKS and CDR2 YYEKEE (reference sequence). This CDR3 is 17 amino acids long. Trimming took 0 bases from V and 5 from J, leaving 18 bases between them. CDR3 in DNA: TGTGCCAGCAGCTTGGAGTCCGGGGAAGGAGCGCGAAACACCATATATTTT. Protein sequence: CASSLESGEGARNTIYF.

Written as DNA, the CDR3 is TGTGCCAGCAGTTTGGGCCCATCGGGGTTCCACGAGCAGTACTTC. Translation: CASSLGPSGFHEQYF. The chain has TRBV28 and TRBJ2-7; weak D call: TRBD2 (5 bases). The CDR3 has 15 residues. Trimming removed 3 bases from V and 5 bases from J, with 17 bases in between. Germline lookup yields CDR1 MDHEN and CDR2 SYDVKM.

The chain couples TRBV6-2 or TRBV6-3 to TRBJ1-1; 11 bases are shared with TRBD1. The CDR3 is 14 amino acids. Trimming removed 6 bases from V and 10 bases from J; junction bases left unmatched: 10. Germline CDR1 and CDR2: MNHEY and SVGEGT. The DNA of the CDR3 is TGTGCCAGCAGCCGCCCGGGACAGGGGGAGGGAGCTTTCTTT. The encoded protein is CASSRPGQGEGAFF.

The genes are TRBV28 and TRBJ1-1; D not certain. Germline V CDR1 and CDR2: MDHEN, SYDVKM. This CDR3 is 11 amino acids long. Trimming cost V 3 bases and J 8 bases, with 7 bases left between them. CDR3 sequence (DNA): TGTGCCAGCAGTTTTAGTACGGAAGCTTTCTTT. The encoded protein is CASSFSTEAFF.

The J gene is TRBJ2-2, the V gene TRBV6-5; the D gene is possibly TRBD2 (6 bases). Germline V gene sequence: CDR1 MNHEY, CDR2 SVGAGI. The CDR3 length is 14 residues. V lost 5 bases, J lost 1 base, and 8 bases lay in between. CDR3 loop: CASSRDLNTGELFF. In DNA, the CDR3 is TGTGCCAGCAGTCGGGACTTGAACACCGGGGAGCTGTTTTTT.

The chain combines TRBV29-1 with TRBJ2-1; 10 bases fit TRBD2. Germline assignment: CDR1 SQVTM and CDR2 ANQGSEA. J was trimmed by 4 bases and V by 7 bases; bases with no gene match: 10. This CDR3 contains 15 residues. The CDR3 DNA reads TGCAGCGCCGGAACTAGCGGGGACTTTTACAATGAGCAGTTCTTC. It encodes CSAGTSGDFYNEQFF.

This clone was observed a few times. The genes are TRBV3-1 (or the pseudogene TRBV3-2) and TRBJ2-1; D call uncertain. Trimming took off 4 bases at V and 0 bases at J, with 10 bases between the two ends. This CDR3 is built from 15 residues. Germline CDR1 and CDR2: LGHDT and YNNKEL (reference sequence). The CDR3, as DNA: TGTGCCAGCAGCCCGCGACGGAGCTCCTACAATGAGCAGTTCTTC. It codes for CASSPRRSSYNEQFF.

The chain combines TRBV19 with TRBJ1-2; D may be TRBD1 (5 bases). This CDR3 has 13 amino acids. The germline V gene has CDR1 LNHDA and CDR2 SQIVND (reference sequence). V dropped 1 base and J dropped 7 bases, with 10 bases sitting between them. The CDR3, as DNA: TGTGCCAGTAGTATAGTGGGGCCAGCTGGCTACACCTTC. This gives the protein CASSIVGPAGYTF.

The chain is built from TRBV18 and TRBJ1-3, with 7 positions matching TRBD1. The V gene's germline CDR1 is KGHSH and CDR2 LQKENI. CDR3 length equals 16 residues. V was clipped by 0 bases and J by 3 bases; unmatched bases: 5. CDR3: CASSPPASGGGNTIYF. CDR3 coding DNA: TGTGCCAGCTCACCACCGGCGTCAGGGGGTGGAAACACCATATATTTT.

This clone showed up just a few times. The V and J genes are TRBV13 and TRBJ1-3, with D hard to call. Between the trimmed V and J ends, which lost 0 bases and 4 bases, there was a span of 4 bases. This CDR3 has 13 residues. Germline-derived CDR1 and CDR2 are PRHDT and FYEKMQ (reference sequence). CDR3 DNA: TGTGCCAGCAGCTTAGGGCAGGGAAACACCATATATTTT. Protein sequence: CASSLGQGNTIYF.

The V call is TRBV7-2, the J call TRBJ2-2, with 7 bases aligning to TRBD2. The CDR3 has 16 amino acids. V dropped 5 bases and J dropped 6; count of bases not matched to a gene: 12. Germline V lookup: CDR1 SGHTA, CDR2 FQGNSA. The CDR3 DNA is TGTGCCAGCAGCCCTACGGGGGGAGTCCTGGCCGGGGAGCTGTTTTTT. Translated, it gives CASSPTGGVLAGELFF. Supplemented by reference TRBV7-2 and TRBJ2-2, the full variable domain reads GAGVSQSPSNKVTEKGKDVELRCDPISGHTALYWYRQSLGQGLEFLIYFQGNSAPDKSGLPSDRFSAERTGGSVSTLTIQRTQQEDSAVYLCASSPTGGVLAGELFFGEGSRLTVL.

The chain joins TRBV7-8 to TRBJ1-5; D remains ambiguous. The V gene's germline CDR1 is SGHVS and CDR2 FQNEAQ. This CDR3 has 15 residues. Trimming removed 5 bases from V and 3 bases from J, with 14 bases in between. The CDR3 DNA follows: TGTGCCAGCAGCGTAGACGTATTAGTCAATCAGCCCCAGCATTTT. Translation gives CASSVDVLVNQPQHF.

The J gene is TRBJ2-7, the V gene TRBV9; 9 bases are a match to TRBD1. V shed 3 bases, J shed 5 bases, and the junction held 9 bases outside the gene matches. Germline V gene data show CDR1 as SGDLS and CDR2 as YYNGEE. This CDR3 has 15 residues. Written as DNA, the CDR3 is TGTGCCAGCAGCGGTTCGCCGGGACAGGGCGACGAGCAGTACTTC. Its protein is CASSGSPGQGDEQYF.

The chain recombines TRBV6-5 with TRBJ1-1; 8 nucleotides line up with TRBD1. The CDR3 runs to 15 residues. With 6 bases clipped from V and 5 bases from J, the junction kept 11 bases outside the gene matches. Germline-derived CDR1 and CDR2 are MNHEY and SVGAGI. As DNA, the CDR3 is TGTGCCAGCAGACCCGGACAGGGAATTTTTACTGAAGCTTTCTTT. This sequence encodes CASRPGQGIFTEAFF.

This clone was seen only once. The chain carries TRBV29-1 and TRBJ2-1, with 10 bases aligning to TRBD1. Germline assignment: CDR1 SQVTM and CDR2 ANQGSEA. V shed 6 bases, J shed 0 bases, and the junction held 8 bases outside the gene matches. This CDR3 contains 16 residues. For the CDR3, the DNA is TGCAGCGTCAAAGGGACAGGGGTTGACTCCTACAATGAGCAGTTCTTC. This gives the protein CSVKGTGVDSYNEQFF.

The genes are TRBV27 and TRBJ1-2; 7 bases match TRBD1. CDR1 is MNHEY, CDR2 SMNVEV, per germline (reference sequence). The length of the CDR3 is 14 residues. V trimming: 0 bases; J trimming: 4 bases; junction bases outside the gene matches: 2. The chain's CDR3 is CASSLSTGVYGYTF. The CDR3 region has the DNA TGTGCCAGCAGTTTATCCACAGGGGTCTATGGCTACACCTTC.

The chain combines TRBV15 with TRBJ1-1; D is undetermined. This CDR3 comprises 14 residues. V was clipped by 0 bases and J by 1 base, with 6 bases between them. The germline V gene has CDR1 LNHNV and CDR2 YYDKDF (reference sequence). This chain's CDR3 is CATSREQSNTEAFF. CDR3 sequence (DNA): TGTGCCACCAGCAGAGAACAGTCGAACACTGAAGCTTTCTTT.

The chain is built from TRBV7-2 and TRBJ2-5, with a tentative D call TRBD2 (5 bases). The V gene's germline CDR1 is SGHTA and CDR2 FQGNSA. V was clipped by 3 bases and J by 1 base, with 12 bases between them. The CDR3 length is 15 residues. CDR3 sequence reads: CASSLETGVQETQYF. CDR3 nucleotide sequence: TGTGCCAGCAGCTTGGAAACCGGGGTCCAAGAGACCCAGTACTTC.

This chain uses TRBV19 with TRBJ1-5; D is undetermined. Trimming took 1 base from V and 7 from J, leaving 5 bases between them. The CDR3 is 12 amino acids. Germline V CDR1 and CDR2: LNHDA, SQIVND (reference sequence). The CDR3 DNA reads TGTGCCAGTAGTATAGTCGAGCAGCCCCAGCATTTT. Protein sequence: CASSIVEQPQHF.

The sample holds a few counts of this clone. The DNA for the CDR3 is TGTGCCAGTAGTATTTGGGGACAGGGGAGTCAGCCCCAGCATTTT. It translates to CASSIWGQGSQPQHF. The chain couples TRBV19 to TRBJ1-5; 10 nucleotides line up with TRBD1. The CDR3 has 15 residues. Looked up from germline, CDR1 is LNHDA and CDR2 is SQIVND (reference sequence). With V trimmed by 3 bases and J by 6 bases, 5 bases remained unmatched. Full variable domain (missing parts from reference TRBV19 and TRBJ1-5): DGGITQSPKYLFRKEGQNVTLSCEQNLNHDAMYWYRQDPGQGLRLIYYSQIVNDFQKGDIAEGYSVSREKKESFPLTVTSAQKNPTAFYLCASSIWGQGSQPQHFGDGTRLSIL.

The rearrangement joins TRBV7-2 to TRBJ2-3, with D possibly TRBD2 on 6 matching bases. Germline-derived CDR1 and CDR2 are SGHTA and FQGNSA. The CDR3 is 14 residues long. Between the trimmed V and J ends, which lost 3 bases and 3 bases, there was a span of 10 bases. The CDR3 loop is CASSLAGRTDTQYF. The DNA of the CDR3 is TGTGCCAGCAGCTTGGCAGGGAGGACAGATACGCAGTATTTT.

The chain combines TRBV30 with TRBJ2-7; possibly TRBD1 for D (6 bases). Per the germline V gene, CDR1 is GTSNPN and CDR2 is SVGIG (reference sequence). V was shortened by 3 bases and J by 5 bases, with 17 bases between the two germline ends. CDR3 length: 14 amino acids. CDR3 region: CAWRGIGQGNEQYF. CDR3 nucleotide sequence: TGTGCCTGGAGAGGGATTGGGCAGGGGAACGAGCAGTACTTC. The full variable domain, with the rest looked up from reference TRBV30 and TRBJ2-7, is SQTIHQWPATLVQPVGSPLSLECTVEGTSNPNLYWYRQAAGRGLQLLFYSVGIGQISSEVPQNLSASRPQDRQFILSSKKLLLSDSGFYLCAWRGIGQGNEQYFGPGTRLTVT.

The rearrangement links TRBV28 to TRBJ2-6; D is unclear. CDR1 MDHEN and CDR2 SYDVKM come from the germline V gene. The CDR3 has 17 residues. Deletions cut 3 bases from V and 2 bases from J, with 14 bases between. The CDR3 DNA sequence: TGTGCCAGCAGTTTTTTAACCCCAGGCACTGGGGCCAACGTCCTGACTTTC. Protein product: CASSFLTPGTGANVLTF.

The rearrangement links TRBV7-3 to TRBJ1-6, with D perhaps matching TRBD1 (5 bases). The CDR3 is 16 amino acids. Germline CDR1 SGHTA, CDR2 FQGTGA. Trimming took off 3 bases at V and 8 bases at J, with 17 bases between the two ends. The CDR3 bases are TGTGCCAGCAGCTTGGAGGGGACCGGGTCTTATTCACCCCTCCACTTT. Translating it yields CASSLEGTGSYSPLHF.

The sample holds one count of this clone. This chain joins TRBV28 and TRBJ2-5; tentative D call: TRBD2 (5 bases). Trimming shortened V by 5 bases and J by 2 bases, and 15 bases separated the two germline ends. CDR1 is MDHEN, CDR2 SYDVKM, per germline. This CDR3 region has 15 residues. The CDR3 coding sequence is TGTGCCAGCAGTGGGAGTAGGGCAGCTCAAGAGACCCAGTACTTC. Translating it yields CASSGSRAAQETQYF.

The chain employs TRBV5-5 and TRBJ2-7; 8 nucleotides align to TRBD1. The trim removed 2 bases at V and 12 bases at J, leaving 13 bases unmatched. There are 14 residues in the CDR3. Germline loops: CDR1 SGHKS, CDR2 YYEKEE (reference sequence). CDR3 bases: TGTGCCAGCAGCTTTGCAGCAGGGGGCGAAAAAAGGTACTTC. Protein product: CASSFAAGGEKRYF.

The V call is TRBV29-1, the J call TRBJ2-1; 8 nucleotides agree with TRBD2. This CDR3 contains 14 residues. Germline V gives CDR1 SQVTM, CDR2 ANQGSEA. J gave up 4 bases and V 4 bases, and 6 bases lay outside the gene matches. CDR3 sequence (DNA): TGCAGCGTTGGCCTAGCGGGCACGTACAATGAGCAGTTCTTC. Its protein product is CSVGLAGTYNEQFF.

This clone was detected only once. This chain connects TRBV5-4 to TRBJ2-2; 9 bases line up with TRBD2. V was clipped by 5 bases and J by 6 bases; unmatched bases: 8. CDR1 is SGHNT and CDR2 is YYREEE in the germline V gene (reference sequence). This CDR3 has 15 residues. In nucleotides, the CDR3 is TGTGCCAGCAGGTCCGGGACTAGCATCCCCGGGGAGCTGTTTTTT. It specifies CASRSGTSIPGELFF. Based on the CDR3 plus reference TRBV5-4 and TRBJ2-2, the full variable domain is ETGVTQSPTHLIKTRGQQVTLRCSSQSGHNTVSWYQQALGQGPQFIFQYYREEENGRGNFPPRFSGLQFPNYSSELNVNALELDDSALYLCASRSGTSIPGELFFGEGSRLTVL.

The V call is TRBV6-5, the J call TRBJ2-3; the match to TRBD2 covers 9 bases. This CDR3 region has 14 residues. V lost 6 bases, J lost 10 bases, and 11 bases stayed unmatched. Germline V gene sequence: CDR1 MNHEY, CDR2 SVGAGI. The CDR3 region is CASSRRGGGGAQYF. For the CDR3, the DNA is TGTGCCAGCAGCAGGAGAGGCGGGGGGGGCGCGCAGTATTTT.

The chain links TRBV6-2 or TRBV6-3 to TRBJ2-3, with no clear D. The germline gives CDR1 MNHEY, CDR2 SVGEGT. This CDR3 has 14 residues. The V gene lost 4 bases and the J gene lost 0 bases, with 8 bases spanning the gap. The CDR3 DNA reads TGTGCCAGCAGTTCGACTGTTAGCACAGATACGCAGTATTTT. Its translation: CASSSTVSTDTQYF.

V and J are TRBV7-3 and TRBJ1-2; TRBD1 matches 10 bases. Looked up from germline, CDR1 is SGHTA and CDR2 is FQGTGA. The CDR3 totals 16 residues. V lost 3 bases to trimming and J lost 7 bases; unmatched junction nucleotides: 11. The CDR3 protein is CASSLNPGQGTGGYTF. DNA for the CDR3: TGTGCCAGCAGCTTGAACCCGGGACAGGGGACGGGTGGCTACACCTTC.

This chain joins TRBV18 and TRBJ2-5; no clear D gene. The CDR3 is 15 amino acids. Germline CDR1 KGHSH, CDR2 LQKENI. Trimming stripped 3 bases from V and 1 base from J, with 12 bases between. The chain's CDR3 is CASSPLQLLQETQYF. The CDR3 DNA sequence: TGTGCCAGCTCACCCCTACAGCTACTCCAAGAGACCCAGTACTTC.